The present T cell receptor beta chain was sequenced within a study of spatial heterogeneity in lung cancer. Indicated time point: sample taken at primary tumor resection. Unsorted whole RNA from tumor, nontumor lung or frozen PBMC underwent sequencing. The cohort: under 80 early-stage, untreated non-small cell lung cancer patients. Study-wide points: Whereas they appeared in blood less at follow-up, ubiquitous expanded tumor TCRs appeared there more at resection.

The CDR3 loop spans 10 amino acids. Germline assignment: CDR1 SQVTM and CDR2 ANQGSEA. Trimming removed 7 bases from V and 1 base from J, with 3 bases in between. Every TCR cDNA molecule bore its own unique molecular identifier. TCRdb fed the 5' RACE reads into MiXCR, producing one record per CDR3 protein. The table includes 40,000 to 45,000 distinct CDR3 sequences, roughly 15% detected once. This clonotype occurred a few times. The target antigen is unknown. This chain links TRBV29-1 with TRBJ2-3; D call uncertain. The receptor comes from a male donor with early-stage non-small cell lung cancer. Sequencing was performed on PBMCs, taken at surgery. The CDR3 region has the DNA TGCAGCGGATGCACAGATACGCAGTATTTT. The encoded protein is CSGCTDTQYF.